This TCR beta chain was obtained from a study of blood T cell repertoires in COVID-19. V was clipped by 3 bases and J by 11 bases, with 11 bases between them. The CDR3 is 12 residues long. Germline V gene data show CDR1 as LNHDA and CDR2 as SQIVND (reference sequence). The assay was immunoSEQ multiplex PCR, and TCRdb's table has in-frame clones only and misses some. The repertoire holds some 220,000 clones, with about nine tenths as singletons. This clone occurred a few times. V usage is TRBV19 and J usage is TRBJ1-5, with D uncertain. This TCR was sampled from a woman aged 40 to 49 with acute COVID-19. Specimen: PBMCs or T cells enriched from blood (not recorded which). CDR3 residues: CASSIGLMTQHF. The DNA of the CDR3 is TGTGCCAGTAGTATTGGGCTAATGACCCAGCATTTT.